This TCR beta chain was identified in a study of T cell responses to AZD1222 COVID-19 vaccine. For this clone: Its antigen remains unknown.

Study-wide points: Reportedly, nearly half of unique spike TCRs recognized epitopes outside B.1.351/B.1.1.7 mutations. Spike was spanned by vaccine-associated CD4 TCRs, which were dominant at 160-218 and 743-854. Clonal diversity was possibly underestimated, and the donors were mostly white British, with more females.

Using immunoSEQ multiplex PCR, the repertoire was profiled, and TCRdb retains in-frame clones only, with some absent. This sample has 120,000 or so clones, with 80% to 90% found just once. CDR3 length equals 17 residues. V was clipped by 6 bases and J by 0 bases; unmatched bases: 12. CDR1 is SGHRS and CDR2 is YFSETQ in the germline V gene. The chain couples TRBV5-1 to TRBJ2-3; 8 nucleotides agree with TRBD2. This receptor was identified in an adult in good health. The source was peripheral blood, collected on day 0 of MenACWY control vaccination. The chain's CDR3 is CASTALQTSVSTDTQYF. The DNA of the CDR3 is TGCGCCAGCACCGCCCTGCAGACTAGCGTAAGCACAGATACGCAGTATTTT. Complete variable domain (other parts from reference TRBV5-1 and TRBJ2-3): KAGVTQTPRYLIKTRGQQVTLSCSPISGHRSVSWYQQTPGQGLQFLFEYFSETQRNKGNFPGRFSGRQFSNSRSEMNVSTLELGDSALYLCASTALQTSVSTDTQYFGPGTRLTVL.